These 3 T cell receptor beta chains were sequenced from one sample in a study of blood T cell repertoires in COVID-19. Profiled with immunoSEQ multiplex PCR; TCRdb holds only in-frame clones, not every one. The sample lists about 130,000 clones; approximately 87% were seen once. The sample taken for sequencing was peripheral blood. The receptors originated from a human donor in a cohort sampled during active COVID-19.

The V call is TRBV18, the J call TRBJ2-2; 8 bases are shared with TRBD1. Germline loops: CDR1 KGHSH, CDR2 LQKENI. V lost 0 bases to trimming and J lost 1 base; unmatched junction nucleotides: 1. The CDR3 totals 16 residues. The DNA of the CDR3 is TGTGCCAGCTCACCACCAGGGACAGGGAACACCGGGGAGCTGTTTTTT. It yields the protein CASSPPGTGNTGELFF.

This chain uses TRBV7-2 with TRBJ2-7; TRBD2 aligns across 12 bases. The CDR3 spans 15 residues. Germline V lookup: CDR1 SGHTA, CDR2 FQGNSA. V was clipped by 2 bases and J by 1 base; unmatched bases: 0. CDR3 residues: CASSLLAGGSYEQYF. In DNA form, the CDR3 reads TGTGCCAGCAGCTTACTAGCGGGGGGGTCCTACGAGCAGTACTTC.

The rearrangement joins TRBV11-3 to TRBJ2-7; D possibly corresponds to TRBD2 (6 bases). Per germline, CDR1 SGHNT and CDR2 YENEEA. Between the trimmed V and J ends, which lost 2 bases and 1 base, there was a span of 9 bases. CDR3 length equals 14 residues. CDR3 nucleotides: TGTGCCAGCAGCTTATTTGCGGGATCCTACGAGCAGTACGTC. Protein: CASSLFAGSYEQYV.